A single sample is the source of the 30 T cell receptor beta chains below, sequenced in a study of OX40 agonist ivuxolimab in advanced cancers. The table came from immunoSEQ multiplex PCR; TCRdb's copy has only in-frame clones and leaves some out. The sample yields 10,000 to 15,000 clones, roughly 88% seen once. This specimen consisted of CD4+ or CD8+ T cells sorted from blood, obtained in a trial of the OX40 agonist ivuxolimab. Receptors were obtained from an adult with an advanced solid tumor such as melanoma, head and neck, liver or kidney cancer.

The chain uses TRBV4-2 and TRBJ2-1; either TRBD1 or TRBD2 may fit D (6 bases each). CDR3 length equals 15 residues. Germline V gene lookup returns CDR1 LGHNA and CDR2 YNFKEQ. V gave up 0 bases and J gave up 5 bases, with 11 bases separating them. This chain's CDR3 is CASSQDRGTHNEQFF. In DNA form, the CDR3 reads TGTGCCAGCAGCCAAGATCGGGGGACACACAATGAGCAGTTCTTC.

J is TRBJ2-3 and V is TRBV28; D remains unclear. In germline, CDR1 is MDHEN, CDR2 SYDVKM. Trimming removed 2 bases at V and 1 base at J, with 10 bases between. The CDR3 totals 15 residues. In DNA, the CDR3 is TGTGCCAGCAGTTTAACTCTTAGGGGCACAGATACGCAGTATTTT. The encoded protein is CASSLTLRGTDTQYF.

CDR3 DNA: TGTGCCAGCAGCTTCCTGCCCGAGACAGTTGGTCCCGGGGAGCTGTTTTTT. Translation gives CASSFLPETVGPGELFF. The V call is TRBV11-2, the J call TRBJ2-2; the D gene is possibly TRBD1 (5 bases). Deletions cut 3 bases from V and 6 bases from J, with 20 bases between. Germline V gene lookup returns CDR1 SGHAT and CDR2 FQNNGV. The CDR3 has 17 amino acids.

CDR3 DNA sequence: TGTGCCAGCAGCTTAGCAGGGATTGGGGAGCTGTTTTTT. Protein product: CASSLAGIGELFF. The chain combines TRBV11-2 with TRBJ2-2; the D gene is possibly TRBD1 (5 bases). This CDR3 spans 13 amino acids. The V gene lost 1 base and the J gene lost 8 bases, with 8 bases spanning the gap. In germline, CDR1 is SGHAT, CDR2 FQNNGV. Using reference TRBV11-2 and TRBJ2-2 for the parts outside the CDR3, the full variable domain is EAGVAQSPRYKIIEKRQSVAFWCNPISGHATLYWYQQILGQGPKLLIQFQNNGVVDDSQLPKDRFSAERLKGVDSTLKIQPAKLEDSAVYLCASSLAGIGELFFGEGSRLTVL.

The rearrangement uses TRBV7-6 and TRBJ2-1; D remains ambiguous. V dropped 3 bases and J dropped 5 bases, with 8 bases sitting between them. The CDR3 consists of 13 residues. The germline V gene has CDR1 SGHVS and CDR2 FNYEAQ. The CDR3 loop is CASSLPPNNEQFF. DNA of the CDR3: TGTGCCAGCAGCTTGCCCCCGAACAATGAGCAGTTCTTC. Full variable domain (outside the CDR3, taken from reference TRBV7-6 and TRBJ2-1): GAGVSQSPRYKVTKRGQDVALRCDPISGHVSLYWYRQALGQGPEFLTYFNYEAQQDKSGLPNDRFSAERPEGSISTLTIQRTEQRDSAMYRCASSLPPNNEQFFGPGTRLTVL.

V usage is TRBV7-9 and J usage is TRBJ2-5; a possible D gene is TRBD1 (6 bases). Germline values: CDR1 SEHNR, CDR2 FQNEAQ (reference sequence). CDR3 size: 15 residues. The V end was cut by 0 bases, the J end by 10 bases, with 18 bases between. CDR3 loop: CASSLAWGTGNGQYF. The CDR3, as DNA: TGTGCCAGCAGCTTAGCGTGGGGAACAGGGAACGGCCAGTACTTC. Looking up the rest from reference TRBV7-9 and TRBJ2-5 gives the full variable domain: DTGVSQNPRHKITKRGQNVTFRCDPISEHNRLYWYRQTLGQGPEFLTYFQNEAQLEKSRLLSDRFSAERPKGSFSTLEIQRTEQGDSAMYLCASSLAWGTGNGQYFGPGTRLLVL.

The chain couples TRBV27 to TRBJ1-2, with a possible D match to TRBD1 (5 bases). This CDR3 is built from 14 residues. The V end lost 0 bases, the J end lost 4 bases, and 9 bases lay between the germline ends. CDR1 and CDR2 (germline): MNHEY, SMNVEV (reference sequence). The CDR3 DNA is TGTGCCAGCAGTTTATCAGCAGGGTCCTATGGCTACACCTTC. Its protein product is CASSLSAGSYGYTF.

The chain recombines TRBV6-4 with TRBJ2-2; no reliable D call. The V and J ends lost 0 bases and 0 bases respectively, with 8 bases between them. CDR1 is MRHNA, CDR2 SNTAGT, per germline. This CDR3 spans 16 amino acids. CDR3 protein: CASSDSSRTNTGELFF. The DNA of the CDR3 is TGTGCCAGCAGTGACTCGAGTCGTACGAACACCGGGGAGCTGTTTTTT.

This clone was seen a single time. The chain couples TRBV5-1 to TRBJ2-5; the D gene is possibly TRBD1 (5 bases). TRBJ2-7 explains the end of the DNA better; the J call may be wrong. The germline V gene has CDR1 SGHRS and CDR2 YFSETQ. The CDR3 has 13 amino acids. CDR3: CASSLAGSYEQYF. CDR3 sequence (DNA): TGCGCCAGCAGCTTGGCAGGGTCCTACGAGCAGTACTTC.

The genes are TRBV11-2 and TRBJ1-5, with 11 bases lining up with TRBD1. Germline V gene sequence: CDR1 SGHAT, CDR2 FQNNGV. This CDR3 has 15 amino acids. V was clipped by 0 bases and J by 9 bases; unmatched bases: 4. The chain's CDR3 is CASSLDGQGARPQHF. CDR3 bases: TGTGCCAGCAGCTTAGATGGACAGGGGGCAAGGCCCCAGCATTTT.

V is TRBV6-4 and J is TRBJ2-1; 9 positions agree with TRBD1. Germline V gene sequence: CDR1 MRHNA, CDR2 SNTAGT. V was clipped by 0 bases and J by 9 bases; unmatched bases: 0. The CDR3 has 13 amino acids. CDR3 region: CASSDSGQGEQFF. The CDR3 coding sequence is TGTGCCAGCAGTGACTCGGGACAGGGTGAGCAGTTCTTC.

On this clone: This sample also contains other DNA sequences that code for the same CDR3. The chain links TRBV5-6 to TRBJ1-2; D not resolved. This CDR3 has 12 amino acids. Trimming shortened V by 1 base and J by 4 bases, and 5 bases separated the two germline ends. Germline lookup yields CDR1 SGHDT and CDR2 YYEEEE. The CDR3 sequence: CASSLTGYGYTF. The CDR3 nucleotides read TGTGCCAGCAGCTTGACGGGCTATGGCTACACCTTC.

The CDR3 region is CASSPGTSGYTGELFF. In DNA form, the CDR3 reads TGTGCCAGCAGCCCCGGGACTAGCGGGTACACCGGGGAGCTGTTTTTT. The chain joins TRBV7-9 to TRBJ2-2; 12 bases fit TRBD2. The V segment lost 5 bases and the J segment 3 bases; nucleotides outside the gene matches: 4. The germline gives CDR1 SEHNR, CDR2 FQNEAQ (reference sequence). The length of the CDR3 is 16 residues.

V and J are TRBV30 and TRBJ1-1, with a weak D call TRBD1 (5 bases). This CDR3 is 12 amino acids long. Germline-derived CDR1 and CDR2 are GTSNPN and SVGIG (reference sequence). Trimming pared 3 bases from V and 4 bases from J, leaving 9 bases between. CDR3 sequence: CAWRGGSTEAFF. The CDR3 DNA is TGTGCCTGGAGGGGGGGGAGCACTGAAGCTTTCTTT. The full variable domain, rest sourced from reference TRBV30 and TRBJ1-1, is SQTIHQWPATLVQPVGSPLSLECTVEGTSNPNLYWYRQAAGRGLQLLFYSVGIGQISSEVPQNLSASRPQDRQFILSSKKLLLSDSGFYLCAWRGGSTEAFFGQGTRLTVV.

This clone is a singleton in its sample. The gene calls are TRBV18 and TRBJ1-2; no definite D call. Germline loops: CDR1 KGHSH, CDR2 LQKENI. CDR3 length equals 15 residues. Trimming removed 4 bases from V and 3 bases from J, with 15 bases in between. The CDR3 DNA follows: TGTGCCAGCTCACACCCCGAGACATATTACTATGGCTACACCTTC. Residues: CASSHPETYYYGYTF.

This chain connects TRBV28 to TRBJ2-3; D gene ambiguous. V lost 8 bases, J lost 3 bases, and 15 bases lay in between. Looked up from germline, CDR1 is MDHEN and CDR2 is SYDVKM. This CDR3 is 14 amino acids long. The CDR3, as DNA: TGTGCCAGCGTGCGCACCACGAGGACAGATACGCAGTATTTT. Its translation is CASVRTTRTDTQYF.

The genes are TRBV10-3 and TRBJ2-1, with a tentative D call TRBD2 (6 bases). V was shortened by 10 bases and J by 6 bases, with 16 bases between the two germline ends. CDR3 length equals 13 residues. Germline values: CDR1 ENHRY, CDR2 SYGVKD. CDR3 DNA: TGTGCCACACAGCCGGGAGCTACCAATGAGCAGTTCTTC. Encoded protein: CATQPGATNEQFF.

The chain links TRBV4-1 to TRBJ1-3; D is perhaps TRBD1 (5 bases). The CDR3 totals 15 residues. V was clipped by 0 bases and J by 2 bases, with 8 bases between them. Germline assignment: CDR1 MGHRA and CDR2 YSYEKL. The CDR3 DNA reads as TGCGCCAGCAGCCAAGAGGGCAGGGCTGGAAACACCATATATTTT. Amino acid sequence: CASSQEGRAGNTIYF.

The V gene is TRBV5-1, the J gene TRBJ2-2, with D unresolved. The CDR3 contains 13 residues. V dropped 5 bases and J dropped 2 bases, with 7 bases sitting between them. The V gene's germline CDR1 is SGHRS and CDR2 YFSETQ. The CDR3 here is CASSFDNTGELFF. The CDR3 bases are TGCGCCAGCAGTTTTGACAACACCGGGGAGCTGTTTTTT. The complete variable domain, with remaining parts taken from reference TRBV5-1 and TRBJ2-2, reads KAGVTQTPRYLIKTRGQQVTLSCSPISGHRSVSWYQQTPGQGLQFLFEYFSETQRNKGNFPGRFSGRQFSNSRSEMNVSTLELGDSALYLCASSFDNTGELFFGEGSRLTVL.

V gene TRBV4-3 combines with J gene TRBJ1-3, with D unclear. The CDR3 is 17 residues long. Trimming cost V 2 bases and J 4 bases, with 18 bases left between them. Germline values: CDR1 LGHNA, CDR2 YSLEER. Here the CDR3 DNA reads TGCGCCAGCAGCCAAAGTGAAATTTCGAAGTCGGGAAACACCATATATTTT. The encoded protein is CASSQSEISKSGNTIYF.

The chain recombines TRBV4-3 with TRBJ2-7; 7 nucleotides match TRBD1. Germline V CDR1 and CDR2: LGHNA, YSLEER. V gave up 5 bases and J gave up 0 bases; unmatched junction bases: 13. The CDR3 totals 17 residues. CDR3 region: CASSASGDRASSYEQYF. In DNA form, the CDR3 reads TGCGCCAGCAGCGCTTCGGGCGACAGGGCCAGCTCCTACGAGCAGTACTTC.

This clone was seen once. This chain joins TRBV30 and TRBJ2-3, with D hard to call. Germline V lookup: CDR1 GTSNPN, CDR2 SVGIG (reference sequence). CDR3 size: 12 residues. V lost 3 bases to trimming and J lost 5 bases, with 9 bases between them. CDR3 sequence: CAWSVSGDTQYF. The CDR3, as DNA: TGTGCCTGGAGCGTCTCGGGAGATACGCAGTATTTT.

V gene TRBV7-9 combines with J gene TRBJ2-3; the D gene is possibly TRBD1 (5 bases). Trimming stripped 6 bases from V and 4 bases from J, with 20 bases between. The V gene's germline CDR1 is SEHNR and CDR2 FQNEAQ (reference sequence). The length of the CDR3 is 16 residues. The CDR3 is CASRHAPGLGPDTQYF. CDR3 in DNA: TGTGCCAGCAGGCACGCCCCAGGGTTAGGTCCAGATACGCAGTATTTT.

The chain combines TRBV27 with TRBJ2-7; 14 bases map to TRBD2. Germline V gene data show CDR1 as MNHEY and CDR2 as SMNVEV (reference sequence). J lost 5 bases, V lost 5 bases, and 8 bases had no gene match. This CDR3 contains 16 residues. This CDR3 reads CASSQGLAGERHEQYF. In nucleotides, the CDR3 is TGTGCCAGCAGTCAGGGACTAGCGGGAGAGAGGCACGAGCAGTACTTC.

V is TRBV6-5 and J is TRBJ1-5, with TRBD1 matching over 7 bases. The CDR3 consists of 14 residues. Germline V CDR1 and CDR2: MNHEY, SVGAGI. J gave up 7 bases and V 5 bases, and 8 bases lay outside the gene matches. CDR3 protein: CASSEGQEGQPQHF. DNA of the CDR3: TGTGCCAGCAGTGAAGGACAGGAAGGGCAGCCCCAGCATTTT.

The V call is TRBV30, the J call TRBJ1-4; the match to TRBD1 covers 10 bases. Per germline, CDR1 GTSNPN and CDR2 SVGIG (reference sequence). With 6 bases clipped from V and 16 bases from J, the junction kept 20 bases outside the gene matches. This CDR3 is built from 15 residues. CDR3 DNA: TGTGCCTGCGGGGGTCCGGGGGGACAGGGGTATTTTAGGTTTTTT. Encoded protein: CACGGPGGQGYFRFF.

The V call is TRBV28, the J call TRBJ2-7, with a possible D match to TRBD2 (6 bases). Per the germline V gene, CDR1 is MDHEN and CDR2 is SYDVKM. The length of the CDR3 is 12 residues. V lost 6 bases to trimming and J lost 3 bases, with 9 bases between them. Here the CDR3 reads CASRTGDYEQYF. The DNA of the CDR3 is TGTGCCAGCAGGACGGGAGACTACGAGCAGTACTTC.

The DNA of the CDR3 is TGTGCCAGCAGTGAGTCAGGAAACTATGGCTACACCTTC. Translated: CASSESGNYGYTF. V is TRBV7-9 and J is TRBJ1-2, with D unclear. The V gene lost 6 bases and the J gene lost 2 bases, with 10 bases spanning the gap. The germline CDR1 and CDR2 sequences are SEHNR and FQNEAQ (reference sequence). The CDR3 is 13 residues long.

The V gene is TRBV11-2, the J gene TRBJ2-7; TRBD2 aligns across 11 bases. The V gene's germline CDR1 is SGHAT and CDR2 FQNNGV. The junction had 3 bases not matched to a gene; V was cut back by 5 bases and J by 6 bases. The CDR3 has 13 amino acids. CDR3 loop: CASSLSGRGEQYF. Written as DNA, the CDR3 is TGTGCCAGCAGCCTTAGCGGGAGGGGCGAGCAGTACTTC.

J is TRBJ2-1 and V is TRBV11-2, with TRBD1 matching over 9 bases. J lost 8 bases, V lost 6 bases, and 8 bases had no gene match. Germline CDR1 and CDR2: SGHAT and FQNNGV. The CDR3 loop spans 14 amino acids. CDR3 DNA: TGTGCCAGCAGAACCGGGACAGGGACCCATGAGCAGTTCTTC. It is translated as CASRTGTGTHEQFF.